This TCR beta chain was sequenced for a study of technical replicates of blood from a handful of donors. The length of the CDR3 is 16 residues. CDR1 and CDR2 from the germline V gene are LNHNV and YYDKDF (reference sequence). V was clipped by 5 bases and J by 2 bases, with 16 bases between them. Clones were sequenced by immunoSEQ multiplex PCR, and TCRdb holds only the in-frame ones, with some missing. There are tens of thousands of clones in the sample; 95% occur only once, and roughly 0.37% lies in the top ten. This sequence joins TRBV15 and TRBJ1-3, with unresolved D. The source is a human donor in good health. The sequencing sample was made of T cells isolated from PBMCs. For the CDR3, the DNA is TGTGCCACCAGCCCTGGGGAAAGGGAGACTGGAAACACCATATATTTT. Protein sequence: CATSPGERETGNTIYF.